These 16 T cell receptor beta chains were sequenced from one sample in a study of T cell responses to AZD1222 COVID-19 vaccine. The table came from immunoSEQ multiplex PCR; TCRdb's copy has only in-frame clones and leaves some out. The sample yields about 90,000 clones, 91% seen once. Sequencing was performed on peripheral blood, taken on day 0 of MenACWY control vaccination. All receptors come from an adult in good health.

The V gene is TRBV4-1, the J gene TRBJ2-1; TRBD2 matches at 12 bases. Looked up from germline, CDR1 is MGHRA and CDR2 is YSYEKL. The V segment lost 4 bases and the J segment 10 bases; nucleotides outside the gene matches: 2. There are 13 residues in the CDR3. The CDR3 DNA reads TGCGCCAGCAGCCCTGGACTAGCGGGAGAGCAGTTCTTC. Its protein product is CASSPGLAGEQFF.

The chain carries TRBV9 and TRBJ2-1; D remains unclear. V lost 0 bases and J 8 bases, leaving 9 bases between the germline ends. Germline V CDR1 and CDR2: SGDLS, YYNGEE. The CDR3 extends over 13 amino acids. CDR3 protein: CASSVGSGDEQFF. In DNA form, the CDR3 reads TGTGCCAGCAGCGTAGGGTCTGGCGATGAGCAGTTCTTC.

The chain employs TRBV10-2 and TRBJ2-7, with D maybe TRBD1 (5 bases). Germline V gives CDR1 WSHSY, CDR2 SAAADI. V was trimmed by 3 bases and J by 5 bases, leaving 8 bases between them. The CDR3 sequence is 12 residues long. The CDR3 sequence: CASSDRVNEQYF. Written as DNA, the CDR3 is TGCGCCAGCAGTGACAGGGTTAACGAGCAGTACTTC.

This rearrangement joins TRBV19 to TRBJ1-5; 7 positions match TRBD1. The CDR3 extends over 14 amino acids. CDR1 is LNHDA, CDR2 SQIVND, per germline (reference sequence). The ends lost 6 bases at V and 5 bases at J; junction bases unmatched: 7. This CDR3 is CASRIRQGHQPQHF. For the CDR3, the DNA is TGTGCCAGTAGGATACGACAGGGCCATCAGCCCCAGCATTTT.

The chain combines TRBV12-3 or TRBV12-4 with TRBJ2-1, with D unresolved. This CDR3 is 12 amino acids long. The V end was cut by 3 bases, the J end by 8 bases, with 8 bases between. The CDR3 here is CASSLLSDEQFF. The CDR3 region has the DNA TGTGCCAGCAGTTTGCTGTCGGATGAGCAGTTCTTC.

The CDR3 spells CASSLDGGFEETQYF. The DNA of the CDR3 is TGCGCCAGCAGCTTGGACGGGGGTTTCGAAGAGACCCAGTACTTC. The rearrangement uses TRBV5-1 and TRBJ2-5; the D gene is possibly TRBD2 (6 bases). Trimming shortened V by 0 bases and J by 3 bases, and 12 bases separated the two germline ends. This CDR3 region has 15 residues. CDR1 is SGHRS, CDR2 YFSETQ, per germline.

The rearrangement uses TRBV2 and TRBJ2-1; D remains ambiguous. The CDR3 sequence is 13 residues long. Trimming cost V 2 bases and J 8 bases, with 10 bases left between them. Germline values: CDR1 SNHLY, CDR2 FYNNEI. CDR3 DNA sequence: TGTGCCAGCAGTGAATCCTGGAATGATGAGCAGTTCTTC. This sequence encodes CASSESWNDEQFF.

This chain connects TRBV19 to TRBJ2-3; the match to TRBD2 covers 11 bases. The length of the CDR3 is 16 residues. Germline trimming cut 5 bases from V and 5 bases from J; bases unmatched to any gene: 9. Germline V gene sequence: CDR1 LNHDA, CDR2 SQIVND (reference sequence). The CDR3 region is CASSSLAGGPKDTQYF. Written as DNA, the CDR3 is TGTGCCAGTAGTTCATTAGCGGGAGGGCCTAAAGATACGCAGTATTTT.

Only a few counts were recorded for this clone. V and J are TRBV5-1 and TRBJ2-3, with no clear D. This CDR3 is 14 amino acids long. V dropped 1 base and J dropped 5 bases, with 11 bases sitting between them. CDR1 SGHRS and CDR2 YFSETQ come from the germline V gene. CDR3 protein: CASSLSPTQDTQYF. For the CDR3, the DNA is TGCGCCAGCAGCTTGTCCCCAACACAAGATACGCAGTATTTT.

This chain connects TRBV5-5 to TRBJ1-1; D is perhaps TRBD1 (5 bases). Germline V CDR1 and CDR2: SGHKS, YYEKEE (reference sequence). V was clipped by 0 bases and J by 0 bases, with 9 bases between them. The CDR3 loop spans 15 amino acids. This chain's CDR3 is CASSLVGTLNTEAFF. CDR3 coding DNA: TGTGCCAGCAGCTTGGTTGGGACTTTGAACACTGAAGCTTTCTTT.

J is TRBJ2-1 and V is TRBV6-1; 9 bases fit TRBD1. J was trimmed by 6 bases and V by 5 bases; bases with no gene match: 11. CDR1 is MNHNS, CDR2 SASEGT, per germline. The CDR3 sequence is 16 residues long. The CDR3 bases are TGTGCCAGCAGTCAAGGGACCGGGACAGGGTTCAATGAGCAGTTCTTC. It yields the protein CASSQGTGTGFNEQFF.

CDR3 loop: CASSHGDSGSYIQYF. The CDR3 nucleotides read TGTGCCAGCAGTCACGGGGATAGCGGGAGTTACATTCAGTACTTC. This chain uses TRBV6-5 with TRBJ2-4, with 9 bases identical to TRBD2. Germline V gene sequence: CDR1 MNHEY, CDR2 SVGAGI. V shed 5 bases, J shed 8 bases, and the junction held 10 bases outside the gene matches. The CDR3 has 15 residues.

The chain recombines TRBV3-1 (or the pseudogene TRBV3-2) with TRBJ1-2; D is possibly TRBD1 (5 bases). V lost 1 base, J lost 4 bases, and 10 bases lay in between. Germline V CDR1 and CDR2: LGHDT, YNNKEL (reference sequence). The CDR3 spans 14 residues. The DNA for the CDR3 is TGTGCCAGCAGCCAAGGTGGACATCCCTATGGCTACACCTTC. The encoded protein is CASSQGGHPYGYTF.

The chain links TRBV9 to TRBJ2-7, with 7 nucleotides matching TRBD2. Germline CDR1 reads SGDLS; CDR2 reads YYNGEE. CDR3 length: 14 amino acids. V shed 3 bases, J shed 6 bases, and the junction held 9 bases outside the gene matches. For the CDR3, the DNA is TGTGCCAGCAGCGCCCGGGACTACCGCCCCGAGCAGTACTTC. Translated, it gives CASSARDYRPEQYF.

This chain uses TRBV19 with TRBJ2-2, with D possibly matching TRBD2 (5 bases). This CDR3 contains 14 residues. The germline V and J ends were trimmed by 6 bases and 4 bases, with 12 bases remaining between them. In germline, CDR1 is LNHDA, CDR2 SQIVND (reference sequence). The CDR3 coding sequence is TGTGCCAGTAGACCGGGTGGAGGCACCGGGGAGCTGTTTTTT. Its protein is CASRPGGGTGELFF.

A single count supports this clone. V usage is TRBV19 and J usage is TRBJ1-5; the match to TRBD1 covers 7 bases. With V trimmed by 3 bases and J by 5 bases, 4 bases remained unmatched. This CDR3 is 14 amino acids long. The germline V gene has CDR1 LNHDA and CDR2 SQIVND (reference sequence). CDR3 region: CASSISTGDQPQHF. Written as DNA, the CDR3 is TGTGCCAGTAGTATCAGCACAGGGGATCAGCCCCAGCATTTT.